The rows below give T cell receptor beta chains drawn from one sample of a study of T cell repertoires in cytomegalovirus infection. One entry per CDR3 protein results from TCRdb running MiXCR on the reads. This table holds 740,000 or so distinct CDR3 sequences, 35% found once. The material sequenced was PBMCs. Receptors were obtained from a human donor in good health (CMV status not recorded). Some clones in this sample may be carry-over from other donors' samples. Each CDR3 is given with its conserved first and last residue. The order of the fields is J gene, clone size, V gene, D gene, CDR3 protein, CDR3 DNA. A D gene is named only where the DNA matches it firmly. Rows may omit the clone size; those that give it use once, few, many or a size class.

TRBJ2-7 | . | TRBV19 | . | CASSSQSTSYEQYF | TGTGCCAGTAGTTCCCAGTCTACCTCCTACGAGCAGTACTTC
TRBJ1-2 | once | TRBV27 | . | CASSLIPRSNYGYTF | TGTGCCAGCAGTTTAATACCCAGGTCTAACTATGGCTACACCTTC
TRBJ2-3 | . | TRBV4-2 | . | CASSQGGEVRTDTQYF | TGTGCCAGCAGCCAAGGGGGGGAGGTGCGCACAGATACGCAGTATTTT
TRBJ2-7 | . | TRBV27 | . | CASSRPPLGEHYF | TGTGCCAGCAGTCGCCCCCCACTTGGTGAGCATTACTTC
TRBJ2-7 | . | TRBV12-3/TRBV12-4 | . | CASSLGKTYEQYF | TGTGCCAGCAGTTTGGGGAAAACCTACGAGCAGTACTTC
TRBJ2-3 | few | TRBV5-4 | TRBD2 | CASSLGGRGADTQYF | TGTGCCAGCAGCTTGGGCGGGAGAGGAGCAGATACGCAGTATTTT
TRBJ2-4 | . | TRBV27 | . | CASSPLKEEGNIQYF | TGTGCCAGCAGCCCCTTGAAGGAGGAAGGTAACATTCAGTACTTC
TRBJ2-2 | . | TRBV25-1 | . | CASSEYRIGELFF | TGTGCCAGCAGTGAATACCGTATAGGGGAGCTGTTTTTT
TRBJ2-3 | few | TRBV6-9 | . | CASSPKRPGRRERSTDTQYF | TGTGCCAGCAGTCCAAAACGACCAGGCCGAAGAGAGCGTAGCACAGATACGCAGTATTTT
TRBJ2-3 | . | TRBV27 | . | CASSFLSGATDTQYF | TGTGCCAGCAGTTTCTTAAGCGGCGCCACAGATACGCAGTATTTT
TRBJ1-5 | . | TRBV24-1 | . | CATSDVDIWQPQHF | TGTGCCACCAGTGATGTAGATATTTGGCAGCCCCAGCATTTT
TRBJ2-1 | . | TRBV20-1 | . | CSAKPSGNEQFF | TGCAGTGCCAAACCGTCAGGCAATGAGCAGTTCTTC
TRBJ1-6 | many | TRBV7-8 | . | CASSLPRGGSLNSPLHF | TGTGCCAGCAGCTTACCCAGGGGCGGCTCCTTGAATTCACCCCTCCACTTT
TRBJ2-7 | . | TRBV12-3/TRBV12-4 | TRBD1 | CASSSTGFGYEQYF | TGTGCCAGCAGTTCGACAGGGTTCGGCTACGAGCAGTACTTC
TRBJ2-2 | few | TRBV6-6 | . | CASSYSQGTPFF | TGTGCCAGCAGTTACTCGCAGGGTACCCCGTTTTTT
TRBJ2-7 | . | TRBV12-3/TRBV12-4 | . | CASTSRASSYEQYF | TGTGCCAGCACCTCTAGGGCTAGTTCCTACGAGCAGTACTTC
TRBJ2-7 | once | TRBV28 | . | CASTETPSYEQYF | TGTGCCAGCACTGAGACACCCTCCTACGAGCAGTACTTC
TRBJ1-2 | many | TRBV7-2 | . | CASSLELANYGYTF | TGTGCCAGCAGCTTAGAACTGGCGAACTATGGCTACACCTTC
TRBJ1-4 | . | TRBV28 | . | CASSFGMNEKLFF | TGTGCCAGCAGTTTCGGAATGAATGAAAAACTGTTTTTT
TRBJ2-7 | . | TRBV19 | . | CASSMSSGPYEQYF | TGTGCCAGTAGTATGAGTAGCGGCCCCTACGAGCAGTACTTC
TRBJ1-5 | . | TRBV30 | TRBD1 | CAWSPGGDQPQHF | TGTGCCTGGAGCCCAGGGGGCGATCAGCCCCAGCATTTT
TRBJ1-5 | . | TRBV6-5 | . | CASSYLAGNQPQHF | TGTGCCAGCAGTTACCTCGCAGGGAATCAGCCCCAGCATTTT
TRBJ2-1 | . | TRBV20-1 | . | CSARGPIAETYNEQFF | TGCAGTGCTAGGGGACCTATAGCGGAGACCTACAATGAGCAGTTCTTC
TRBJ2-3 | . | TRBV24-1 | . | CATSASRGGDTQYF | TGTGCCACCAGTGCCTCCCGGGGAGGAGATACGCAGTATTTT
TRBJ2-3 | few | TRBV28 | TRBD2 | CAINPQRGGLDTQYF | TGTGCTATAAACCCCCAGCGGGGGGGCTTAGATACGCAGTATTTT
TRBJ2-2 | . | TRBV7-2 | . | CASSSRVISTGELFF | TGTGCCAGCAGCTCGCGAGTCATCAGCACCGGGGAGCTGTTTTTT
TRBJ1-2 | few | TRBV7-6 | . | CASSLGQQTYGYTF | TGTGCCAGCAGCCTCGGACAGCAAACCTATGGCTACACCTTC
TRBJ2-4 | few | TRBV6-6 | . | CASSSGGENIQYF | TGTGCCAGCAGTTCAGGGGGGGAAAACATTCAGTACTTC
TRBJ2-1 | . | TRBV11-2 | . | CASSLGSHSYNEQFF | TGTGCCAGCAGCTTAGGGAGCCACTCCTACAATGAGCAGTTCTTC
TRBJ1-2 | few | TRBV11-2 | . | CASSLVWGTRNYGYTF | TGTGCCAGCAGCTTAGTCTGGGGGACTCGAAACTATGGCTACACCTTC
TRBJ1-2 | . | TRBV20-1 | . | CSATTGAFNYGYTF | TGCAGTGCCACAACCGGGGCATTTAACTATGGCTACACCTTC
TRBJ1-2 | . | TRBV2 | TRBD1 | CASSETGLNYGYTF | TGTGCCAGCAGTGAGACAGGGCTTAACTATGGCTACACCTTC
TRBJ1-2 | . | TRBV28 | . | CAAEAQGRPNYGYTF | TGTGCCGCTGAGGCACAGGGAAGGCCTAACTATGGCTACACCTTC
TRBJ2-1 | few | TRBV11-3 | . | CASSPGVHDEQFF | TGTGCCAGCAGTCCAGGGGTGCATGATGAGCAGTTCTTC
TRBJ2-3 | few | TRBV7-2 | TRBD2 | CASSSYSGTFHTDTQYF | TGTGCCAGCAGCTCATATAGCGGGACATTCCACACAGATACGCAGTATTTT
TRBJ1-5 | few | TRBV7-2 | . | CASSLVAGGRQPQHF | TGTGCCAGCAGCTTAGTCGCGGGGGGGCGTCAGCCCCAGCATTTT
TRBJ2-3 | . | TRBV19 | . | CASSTDGYTYTQYF | TGTGCCAGTAGCACGGACGGGTACACATATACGCAGTATTTT
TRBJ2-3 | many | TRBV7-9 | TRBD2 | CASSDGLADRTDTQYF | TGTGCCAGCAGCGACGGACTAGCTGACCGCACAGATACGCAGTATTTT
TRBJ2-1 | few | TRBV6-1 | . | CASSESPGRSEQFF | TGTGCCAGCAGTGAAAGCCCGGGCCGCAGTGAGCAGTTCTTC
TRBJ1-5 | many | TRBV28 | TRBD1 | CASSPTGIVSQPQHF | TGTGCCAGCAGTCCGACAGGGATAGTAAGTCAGCCCCAGCATTTT